The TCR beta chain under discussion was sequenced for a study of a mutant IDH1 vaccine in newly diagnosed glioma. CDR1 and CDR2 from the germline V gene are GTSNPN and SVGIG (reference sequence). The CDR3 runs to 14 residues. V dropped 0 bases and J dropped 8; count of bases not matched to a gene: 3. This clone was observed a single time. Antigen specificity is unknown. The time point denotes: week 11, during vaccination. One vaccine dose held 300 ug of mutant IDH1 20-mer peptide and came with topical imiquimod. The repertoire was sequenced with immunoSEQ multiplex PCR; TCRdb's copy has only in-frame clones and lacks some. Of 110,000 or so clones detected, roughly 90% appear once; the ten largest clones hold 0.6% to 0.75%.

The material sequenced was PBMCs, taken from a glioma patient whose treatment included an IDH1 peptide vaccine. This chain joins TRBV30 and TRBJ1-6, with 8 nucleotides matching TRBD1. The source of this sequence is a woman aged 45-59 years with glioma. The CDR3 region is CAWSVGTGDSPLHF. As DNA, the CDR3 is TGTGCCTGGAGTGTGGGGACAGGAGATTCACCCCTCCACTTT.